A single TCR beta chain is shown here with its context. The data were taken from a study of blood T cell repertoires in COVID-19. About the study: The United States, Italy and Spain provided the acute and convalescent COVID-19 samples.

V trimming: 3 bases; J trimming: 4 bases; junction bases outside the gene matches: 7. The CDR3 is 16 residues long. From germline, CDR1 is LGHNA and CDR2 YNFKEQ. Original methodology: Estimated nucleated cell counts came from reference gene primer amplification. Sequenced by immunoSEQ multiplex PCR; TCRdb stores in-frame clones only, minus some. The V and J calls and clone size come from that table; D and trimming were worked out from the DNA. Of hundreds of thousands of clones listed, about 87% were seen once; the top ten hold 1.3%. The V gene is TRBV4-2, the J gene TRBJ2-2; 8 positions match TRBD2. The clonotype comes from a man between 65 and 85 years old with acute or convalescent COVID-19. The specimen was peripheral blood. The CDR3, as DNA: TGTGCCAGCAGCCAGGAAATAGCGGGGCCCACCGGGGAGCTGTTTTTT. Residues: CASSQEIAGPTGELFF.